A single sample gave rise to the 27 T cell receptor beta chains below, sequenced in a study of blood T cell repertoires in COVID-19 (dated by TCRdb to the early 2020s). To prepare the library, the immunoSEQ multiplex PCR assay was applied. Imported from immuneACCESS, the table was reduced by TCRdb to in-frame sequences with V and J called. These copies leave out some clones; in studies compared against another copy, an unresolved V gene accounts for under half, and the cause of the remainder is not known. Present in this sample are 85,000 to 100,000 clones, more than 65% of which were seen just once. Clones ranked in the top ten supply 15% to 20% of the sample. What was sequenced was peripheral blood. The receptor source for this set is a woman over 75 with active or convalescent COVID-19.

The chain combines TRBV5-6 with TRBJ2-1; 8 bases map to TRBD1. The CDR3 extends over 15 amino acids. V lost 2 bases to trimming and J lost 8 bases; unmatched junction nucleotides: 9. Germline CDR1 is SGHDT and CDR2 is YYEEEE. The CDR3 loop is CASSLAGGPGDEQFF. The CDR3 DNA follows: TGTGCCAGCAGCTTAGCAGGGGGCCCGGGAGATGAGCAGTTCTTC.

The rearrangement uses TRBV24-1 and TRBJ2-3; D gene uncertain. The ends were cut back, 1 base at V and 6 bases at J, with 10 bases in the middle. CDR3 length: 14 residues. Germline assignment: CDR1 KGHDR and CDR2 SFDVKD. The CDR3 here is CATSDFTAADTQYF. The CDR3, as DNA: TGTGCCACCAGTGATTTCACTGCAGCGGATACGCAGTATTTT.

The CDR3 DNA reads TGTGCCAGCAGCTCCCCGGGACTAGGCCAAGAGACCCAGTACTTC. Amino acid sequence: CASSSPGLGQETQYF. The chain employs TRBV7-2 and TRBJ2-5; TRBD2 agrees at 8 bases. This CDR3 has 15 residues. Germline assignment: CDR1 SGHTA and CDR2 FQGNSA. Losses at the gene ends were 4 bases for V and 1 base for J; bases not matched to a gene: 5.

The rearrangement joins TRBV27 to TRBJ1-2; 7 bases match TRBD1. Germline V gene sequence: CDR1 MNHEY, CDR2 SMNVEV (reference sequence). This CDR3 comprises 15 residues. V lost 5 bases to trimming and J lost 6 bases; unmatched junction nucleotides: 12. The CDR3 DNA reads TGTGCCAGCAGTAAACTTGACAGGGCAATGAATGGCTACACCTTC. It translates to CASSKLDRAMNGYTF.

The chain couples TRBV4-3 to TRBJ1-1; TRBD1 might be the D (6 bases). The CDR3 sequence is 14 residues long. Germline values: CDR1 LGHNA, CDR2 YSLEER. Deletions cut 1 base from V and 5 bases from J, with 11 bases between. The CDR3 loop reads CASSQVRGETEAFF. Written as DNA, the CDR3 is TGCGCCAGCAGCCAAGTCAGGGGTGAGACTGAAGCTTTCTTT.

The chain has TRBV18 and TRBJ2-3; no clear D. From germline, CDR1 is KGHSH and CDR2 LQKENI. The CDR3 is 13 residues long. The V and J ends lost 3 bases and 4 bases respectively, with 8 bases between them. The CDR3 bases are TGTGCCAGCTCACCTCTCGCGTCAGATACGCAGTATTTT. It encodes CASSPLASDTQYF.

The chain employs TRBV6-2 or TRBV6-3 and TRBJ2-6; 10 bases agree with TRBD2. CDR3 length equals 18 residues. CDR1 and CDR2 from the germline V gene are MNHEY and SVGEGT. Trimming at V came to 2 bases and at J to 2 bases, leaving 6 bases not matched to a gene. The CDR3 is CASSYSLAGDPGANVLTF. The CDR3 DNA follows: TGTGCCAGCAGTTACAGCCTAGCGGGAGACCCTGGGGCCAACGTCCTGACTTTC.

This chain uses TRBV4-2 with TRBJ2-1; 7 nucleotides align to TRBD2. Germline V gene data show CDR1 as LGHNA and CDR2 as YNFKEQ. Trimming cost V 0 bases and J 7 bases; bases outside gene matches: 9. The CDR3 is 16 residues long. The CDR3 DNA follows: TGTGCCAGCAGCCAAGAGGGCGCTAGCGGAGGGAATGAGCAGTTCTTC. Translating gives CASSQEGASGGNEQFF.

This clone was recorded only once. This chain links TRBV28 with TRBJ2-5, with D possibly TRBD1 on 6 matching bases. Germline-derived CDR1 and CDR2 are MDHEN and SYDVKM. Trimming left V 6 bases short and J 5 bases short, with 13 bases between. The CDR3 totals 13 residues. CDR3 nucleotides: TGTGCCAGCAGACTACAGGGTGAGGAGACCCAGTACTTC. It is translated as CASRLQGEETQYF.

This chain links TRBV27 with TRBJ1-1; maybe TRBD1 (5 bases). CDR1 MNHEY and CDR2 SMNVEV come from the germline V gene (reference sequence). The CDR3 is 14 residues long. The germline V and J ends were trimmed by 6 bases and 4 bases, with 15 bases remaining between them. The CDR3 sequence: CASRPTGGATEAFF. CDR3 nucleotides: TGTGCCAGCAGGCCTACAGGAGGGGCCACTGAAGCTTTCTTT.

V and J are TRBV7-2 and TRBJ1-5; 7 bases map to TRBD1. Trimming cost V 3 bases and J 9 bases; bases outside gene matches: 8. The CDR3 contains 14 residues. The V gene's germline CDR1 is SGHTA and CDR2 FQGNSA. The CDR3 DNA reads TGTGCCAGCAGCTTGGGACAGACAAACCGGCCCCAGCATTTT. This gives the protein CASSLGQTNRPQHF.

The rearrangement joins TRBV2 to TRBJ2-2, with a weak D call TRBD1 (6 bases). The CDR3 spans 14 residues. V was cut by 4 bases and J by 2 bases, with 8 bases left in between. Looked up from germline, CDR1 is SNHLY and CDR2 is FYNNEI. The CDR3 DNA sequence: TGTGCCAGCAGTGGACAGGTTAACACCGGGGAGCTGTTTTTT. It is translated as CASSGQVNTGELFF. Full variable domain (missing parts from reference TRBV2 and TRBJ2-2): EPEVTQTPSHQVTQMGQEVILRCVPISNHLYFYWYRQILGQKVEFLVSFYNNEISEKSEIFDDQFSVERPDGSNFTLKIRSTKLEDSAMYFCASSGQVNTGELFFGEGSRLTVL.

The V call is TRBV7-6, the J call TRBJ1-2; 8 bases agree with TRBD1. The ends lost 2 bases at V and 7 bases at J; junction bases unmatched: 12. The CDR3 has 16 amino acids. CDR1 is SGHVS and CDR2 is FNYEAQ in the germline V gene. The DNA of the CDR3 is TGTGCCAGCAGCTTACTATCAGGGGGCCCGAATGTTGGCTACACCTTC. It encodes CASSLLSGGPNVGYTF.

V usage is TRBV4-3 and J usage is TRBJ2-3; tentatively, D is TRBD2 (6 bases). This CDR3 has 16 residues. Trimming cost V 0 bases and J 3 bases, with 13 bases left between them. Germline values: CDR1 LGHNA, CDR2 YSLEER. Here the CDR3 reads CASSQDGGRRTDTQYF. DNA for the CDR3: TGCGCCAGCAGCCAAGACGGGGGAAGGAGGACAGATACGCAGTATTTT.

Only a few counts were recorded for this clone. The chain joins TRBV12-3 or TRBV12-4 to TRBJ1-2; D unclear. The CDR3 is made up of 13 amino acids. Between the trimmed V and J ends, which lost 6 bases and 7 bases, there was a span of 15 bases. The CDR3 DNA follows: TGTGCCAGCAGCTCGAGGGTGGCCGGTGGCTACACCTTC. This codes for CASSSRVAGGYTF.

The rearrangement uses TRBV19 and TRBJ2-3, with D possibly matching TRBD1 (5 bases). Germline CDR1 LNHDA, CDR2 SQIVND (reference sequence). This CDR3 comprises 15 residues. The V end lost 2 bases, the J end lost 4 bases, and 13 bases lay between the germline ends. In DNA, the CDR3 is TGTGCCAGTAGTATAACGGCAGGGCAGGCAGATACGCAGTATTTT. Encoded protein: CASSITAGQADTQYF.

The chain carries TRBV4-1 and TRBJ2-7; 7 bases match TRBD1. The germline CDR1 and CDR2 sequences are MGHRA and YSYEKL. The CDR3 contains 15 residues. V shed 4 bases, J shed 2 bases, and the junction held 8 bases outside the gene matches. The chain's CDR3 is CASSREQGRPYEQYF. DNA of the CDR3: TGCGCCAGCAGCCGGGAACAGGGGCGACCCTACGAGCAGTACTTC.

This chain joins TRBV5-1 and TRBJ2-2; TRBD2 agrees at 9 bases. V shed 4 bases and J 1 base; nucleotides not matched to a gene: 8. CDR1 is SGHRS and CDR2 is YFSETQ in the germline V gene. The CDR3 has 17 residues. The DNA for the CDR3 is TGCGCCAGCAGCGCGTCAATGACTAGCGGGAACACCGGGGAGCTGTTTTTT. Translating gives CASSASMTSGNTGELFF.

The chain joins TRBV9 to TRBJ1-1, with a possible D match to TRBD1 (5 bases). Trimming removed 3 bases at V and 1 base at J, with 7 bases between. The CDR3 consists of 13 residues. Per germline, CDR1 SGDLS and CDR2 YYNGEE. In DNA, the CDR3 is TGTGCCAGCAGCGGACAGCGGAACACTGAAGCTTTCTTT. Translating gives CASSGQRNTEAFF.

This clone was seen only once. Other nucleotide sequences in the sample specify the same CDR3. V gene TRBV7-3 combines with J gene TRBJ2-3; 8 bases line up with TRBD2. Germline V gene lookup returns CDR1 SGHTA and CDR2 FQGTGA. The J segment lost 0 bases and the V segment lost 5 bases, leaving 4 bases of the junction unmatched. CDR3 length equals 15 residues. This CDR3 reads CASSRAGGSTDTQYF. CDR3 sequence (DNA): TGTGCCAGCAGCCGTGCGGGAGGCAGCACAGATACGCAGTATTTT.

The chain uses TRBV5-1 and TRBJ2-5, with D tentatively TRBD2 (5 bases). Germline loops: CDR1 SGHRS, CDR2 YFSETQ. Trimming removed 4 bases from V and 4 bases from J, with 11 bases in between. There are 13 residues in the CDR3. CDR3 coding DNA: TGCGCCAGCAGCCCCACTAGTACAGAGACCCAGTACTTC. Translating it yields CASSPTSTETQYF.

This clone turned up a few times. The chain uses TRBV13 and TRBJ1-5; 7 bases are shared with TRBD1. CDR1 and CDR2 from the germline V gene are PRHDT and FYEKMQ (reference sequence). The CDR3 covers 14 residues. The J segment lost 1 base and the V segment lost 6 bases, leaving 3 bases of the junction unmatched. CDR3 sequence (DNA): TGTGCCAGCAGGCAGACAGGGAGCAATCAGCCCCAGCATTTT. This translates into CASRQTGSNQPQHF.

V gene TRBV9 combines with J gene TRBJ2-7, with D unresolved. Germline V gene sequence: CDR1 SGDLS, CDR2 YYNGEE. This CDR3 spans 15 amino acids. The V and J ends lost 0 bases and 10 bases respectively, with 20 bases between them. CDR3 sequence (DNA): TGTGCCAGCAGCGTAGAGTACTATTTAAGGCGAACCCAGTACTTC. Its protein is CASSVEYYLRRTQYF.

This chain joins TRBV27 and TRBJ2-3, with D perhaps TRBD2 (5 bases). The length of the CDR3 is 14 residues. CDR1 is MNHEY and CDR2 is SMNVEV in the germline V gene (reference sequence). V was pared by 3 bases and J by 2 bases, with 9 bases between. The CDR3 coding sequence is TGTGCCAGCAGTTTTCAGCGGTTCACAGATACGCAGTATTTT. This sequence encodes CASSFQRFTDTQYF.

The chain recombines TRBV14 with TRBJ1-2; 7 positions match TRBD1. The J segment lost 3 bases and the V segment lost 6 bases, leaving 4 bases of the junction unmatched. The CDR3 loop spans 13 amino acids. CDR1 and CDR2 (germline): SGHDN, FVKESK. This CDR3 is CASSLDRDYGYTF. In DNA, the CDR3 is TGTGCCAGCAGTCTCGACAGGGACTATGGCTACACCTTC.

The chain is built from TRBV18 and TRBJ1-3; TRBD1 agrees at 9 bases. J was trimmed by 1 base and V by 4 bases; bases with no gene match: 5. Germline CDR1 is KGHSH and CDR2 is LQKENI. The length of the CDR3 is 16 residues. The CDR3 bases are TGTGCCAGCTCACTGGGACAGGGCAGATCTGGAAACACCATATATTTT. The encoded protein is CASSLGQGRSGNTIYF.

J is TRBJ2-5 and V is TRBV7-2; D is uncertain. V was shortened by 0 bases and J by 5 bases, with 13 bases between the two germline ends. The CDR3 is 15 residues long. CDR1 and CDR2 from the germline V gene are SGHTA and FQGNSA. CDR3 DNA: TGTGCCAGCAGCTTAGCTCAGGCCCAGGTGGAGACCCAGTACTTC. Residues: CASSLAQAQVETQYF.